These T cell receptor beta chains were read from a single sample in a study of blood T cell repertoires in COVID-19. TCRdb keeps only in-frame clones here, not all; method: immunoSEQ multiplex PCR. The sample consists of 250,000 to 350,000 clones, about 90% of them appearing once. The sequenced sample consisted of peripheral blood. The receptors stem from a man younger than 35 with active or convalescent COVID-19. The CDR3 runs from the conserved cysteine through the conserved F or W. The D gene is left open where the match is weak. Not all rows give a size; the values are once, few, many and, for expanded clones, a class.

j_gene: TRBJ1-3; d_gene: TRBD1; abundance: .; v_gene: TRBV2; CDR3aa: CASSWGQGAYGNTIYF; CDR3nt: TGTGCCAGCAGTTGGGGACAGGGGGCATATGGAAACACCATATATTTT
j_gene: TRBJ2-7; d_gene: .; abundance: .; v_gene: TRBV5-5; CDR3aa: CASSLADSSYEQYF; CDR3nt: TGTGCCAGCAGCTTGGCCGACAGCTCCTACGAGCAGTACTTC
j_gene: TRBJ2-5; d_gene: .; abundance: .; v_gene: TRBV4-3; CDR3aa: CASSQDTGTETQYF; CDR3nt: TGCGCCAGCAGCCAAGACACAGGGACGGAGACCCAGTACTTC
j_gene: TRBJ1-5; d_gene: .; abundance: once; v_gene: TRBV28; CDR3aa: CASRNPPSGNQPQHF; CDR3nt: TGTGCCAGCCGGAACCCCCCATCCGGGAATCAGCCCCAGCATTTT
j_gene: TRBJ1-2; d_gene: TRBD1; abundance: .; v_gene: TRBV5-1; CDR3aa: CASSIAGGDYGYTF; CDR3nt: TGCGCCAGCAGCATAGCAGGGGGCGACTATGGCTACACCTTC
j_gene: TRBJ1-1; d_gene: .; abundance: .; v_gene: TRBV7-9; CDR3aa: CASSDYRVRAFF; CDR3nt: TGTGCCAGCAGCGACTACAGGGTTCGAGCTTTCTTT
j_gene: TRBJ1-1; d_gene: .; abundance: .; v_gene: TRBV5-1; CDR3aa: CASSAGERWTEAFF; CDR3nt: TGCGCCAGCAGCGCGGGCGAGAGGTGGACTGAAGCTTTCTTT
j_gene: TRBJ2-2; d_gene: .; abundance: .; v_gene: TRBV15; CDR3aa: CATRAPHGTGELFF; CDR3nt: TGTGCCACCAGAGCACCTCATGGCACCGGGGAGCTGTTTTTT
j_gene: TRBJ2-3; d_gene: .; abundance: .; v_gene: TRBV4-1; CDR3aa: CASSQWLGTDTQYF; CDR3nt: TGCGCCAGCAGCCAATGGCTTGGCACAGATACGCAGTATTTT
j_gene: TRBJ1-1; d_gene: .; abundance: .; v_gene: TRBV19; CDR3aa: CASSGLASEAFF; CDR3nt: TGTGCCAGTAGCGGACTTGCGTCTGAAGCTTTCTTT
j_gene: TRBJ1-1; d_gene: .; abundance: .; v_gene: TRBV5-1; CDR3aa: CASSLGQGFGHTEAFF; CDR3nt: TGCGCCAGCAGCTTGGGCCAGGGTTTCGGTCACACTGAAGCTTTCTTT
j_gene: TRBJ2-1; d_gene: .; abundance: .; v_gene: TRBV14; CDR3aa: CASRSGVPYNEQFF; CDR3nt: TGTGCCAGCAGGAGTGGAGTTCCCTACAATGAGCAGTTCTTC
j_gene: TRBJ2-5; d_gene: .; abundance: .; v_gene: TRBV3-1/TRBV3-2; CDR3aa: CASSQESLAGWLETQYF; CDR3nt: TGTGCCAGCAGCCAAGAGTCTTTGGCAGGGTGGTTAGAGACCCAGTACTTC
j_gene: TRBJ1-6; d_gene: .; abundance: .; v_gene: TRBV25-1; CDR3aa: CASSPGTAYNSPLHF; CDR3nt: TGTGCCAGCAGTCCGGGGACTGCCTATAATTCACCCCTCCACTTT
j_gene: TRBJ1-3; d_gene: .; abundance: .; v_gene: TRBV16; CDR3aa: CASSQSVRYSGNTIYF; CDR3nt: TGTGCCAGCAGCCAATCCGTGAGGTACTCTGGAAACACCATATATTTT
j_gene: TRBJ1-2; d_gene: TRBD1; abundance: .; v_gene: TRBV24-1; CDR3aa: CATSDLSPGGNYGYTF; CDR3nt: TGTGCCACCAGTGATTTGTCCCCAGGGGGGAACTATGGCTACACCTTC
j_gene: TRBJ1-1; d_gene: TRBD1; abundance: .; v_gene: TRBV11-2; CDR3aa: CASSPSPQQGANTEAFF; CDR3nt: TGTGCCAGCAGCCCTAGCCCCCAACAGGGGGCGAACACTGAAGCTTTCTTT
j_gene: TRBJ2-2; d_gene: TRBD1; abundance: .; v_gene: TRBV12-3/TRBV12-4; CDR3aa: CASSADRAGELFF; CDR3nt: TGTGCCAGCAGCGCCGACAGGGCCGGGGAGCTGTTTTTT